The 7 T cell receptor beta chains in this list originate from one sample, sequenced in a study of blood T cell repertoires in COVID-19. Clones were read by immunoSEQ multiplex PCR, and TCRdb kept only the in-frame ones, dropping some. The sample records about 120,000 clones, 84% being singletons. Specimen: PBMCs or T cells enriched from blood (not recorded which). Source of these receptors: a woman in her thirties who had recovered from COVID-19.

The gene calls are TRBV10-3 and TRBJ2-1, with TRBD1 as a possible D gene (5 bases). In germline, CDR1 is ENHRY, CDR2 SYGVKD. CDR3 length: 15 residues. Trimming shortened V by 2 bases and J by 5 bases, and 13 bases separated the two germline ends. Written as DNA, the CDR3 is TGTGCCATCAGTGAGCTCGGGCAGGGCCACAATGAGCAGTTCTTC. Translation gives CAISELGQGHNEQFF.

The chain uses TRBV4-2 and TRBJ1-3; D is possibly TRBD1 (5 bases). The length of the CDR3 is 17 residues. Germline V CDR1 and CDR2: LGHNA, YNFKEQ. V shed 0 bases and J shed 1 base, with 13 bases lying between them. The CDR3, as DNA: TGTGCCAGCAGCCAAGACTCGGCAAGGGGTTCTGGAAACACCATATATTTT. It encodes CASSQDSARGSGNTIYF.

The genes are TRBV2 and TRBJ1-2; 7 nucleotides agree with TRBD1. The junction had 7 bases not matched to a gene; V was cut back by 2 bases and J by 4 bases. This CDR3 contains 15 residues. Per germline, CDR1 SNHLY and CDR2 FYNNEI. CDR3 sequence (DNA): TGTGCCAGCAGTGAATGGCGACAGGGATCCTATGGCTACACCTTC. Residues: CASSEWRQGSYGYTF.

This chain uses TRBV28 with TRBJ1-5; 9 bases map to TRBD1. This CDR3 is built from 14 residues. The V segment lost 6 bases and the J segment 5 bases; nucleotides outside the gene matches: 5. CDR1 is MDHEN and CDR2 is SYDVKM in the germline V gene. CDR3 nucleotides: TGTGCCAGCAGAAACACAGGGGGCTATCAGCCCCAGCATTTT. This encodes CASRNTGGYQPQHF. Drawing the rest from reference TRBV28 and TRBJ1-5, the complete variable domain is DVKVTQSSRYLVKRTGEKVFLECVQDMDHENMFWYRQDPGLGLRLIYFSYDVKMKEKGDIPEGYSVSREKKERFSLILESASTNQTSMYLCASRNTGGYQPQHFGDGTRLSIL.

This chain joins TRBV5-8 and TRBJ2-7, with 8 positions matching TRBD2. V shed 0 bases and J 0 bases; nucleotides not matched to a gene: 5. Germline V gene sequence: CDR1 SGHTS, CDR2 YDEGEE. The CDR3 covers 16 residues. DNA for the CDR3: TGTGCCAGCAGCTTGGGGCTAGCGGGCCCCTCCTACGAGCAGTACTTC. Translated: CASSLGLAGPSYEQYF. Full variable domain (remainder filled in from reference TRBV5-8 and TRBJ2-7): EAGVTQSPTHLIKTRGQQATLRCSPISGHTSVYWYQQALGLGLQFLLWYDEGEERNRGNFPPRFSGRQFPNYSSELNVNALELEDSALYLCASSLGLAGPSYEQYFGPGTRLTVT.

The chain joins TRBV3-1 (or the pseudogene TRBV3-2) to TRBJ1-2; 8 bases align to TRBD1. This CDR3 spans 13 amino acids. Germline-derived CDR1 and CDR2 are LGHDT and YNNKEL (reference sequence). V shed 6 bases, J shed 8 bases, and the junction held 8 bases outside the gene matches. CDR3 in amino acids: CASRAHRGGGYTF. CDR3 bases: TGTGCCAGCAGGGCACACAGGGGGGGAGGCTACACCTTC.

This clone was picked up one time. The chain joins TRBV9 to TRBJ2-7; TRBD1 is a possible D gene (7 bases). This CDR3 contains 13 residues. V lost 5 bases and J 1 base, leaving 10 bases between the germline ends. CDR1 SGDLS and CDR2 YYNGEE come from the germline V gene. Here the CDR3 DNA reads TGTGCCAGCAGTCAGGGGGGATCCTACGAGCAGTACTTC. This codes for CASSQGGSYEQYF.